The next 21 T cell receptor beta chains were all read from a single sample in a study of shared clonotypes between healthy human individuals. Sequenced by immunoSEQ multiplex PCR; TCRdb stores in-frame clones only, minus some. The sample contains about 2.1 million clones, around 95% of which appear only once. The naive CD8 population came from CD45RO-negative cells selected for CCR7, without terminally differentiated effector memory CD45RA+ cells. The source material was naive CD8+ T cells from PBMCs. These receptors were taken from a man younger than 35 in good health. Some clones in this sample may be carry-over from other donors' samples.

This clone occurred once. The rearrangement links TRBV27 to TRBJ2-2; D is possibly TRBD1 or TRBD2 (6 bases each). Germline values: CDR1 MNHEY, CDR2 SMNVEV (reference sequence). The CDR3 totals 14 residues. The germline V and J ends were trimmed by 4 bases and 7 bases, with 13 bases remaining between them. For the CDR3, the DNA is TGTGCCAGCAGTTGGGGGGCGCGTGGCGGGGAGCTGTTTTTT. Translated: CASSWGARGGELFF.

The chain joins TRBV5-1 to TRBJ2-7; TRBD1 matches 7 bases. CDR3 length: 14 residues. The ends lost 2 bases at V and 2 bases at J; junction bases unmatched: 4. Germline CDR1 SGHRS, CDR2 YFSETQ. CDR3 region: CASSFGDSTYEQYF. The DNA for the CDR3 is TGCGCCAGCAGCTTCGGGGACAGCACCTACGAGCAGTACTTC.

This chain uses TRBV4-3 with TRBJ2-3; perhaps TRBD2 as D (6 bases). This CDR3 comprises 16 residues. CDR1 LGHNA and CDR2 YSLEER come from the germline V gene. The V gene lost 2 bases and the J gene lost 0 bases, with 12 bases spanning the gap. CDR3: CASSQTPSVSTDTQYF. CDR3 sequence (DNA): TGCGCCAGCAGCCAAACCCCTAGCGTTAGCACAGATACGCAGTATTTT.

The genes are TRBV27 and TRBJ1-1, with TRBD1 as a possible D gene (6 bases). The CDR3 length is 12 residues. CDR1 is MNHEY and CDR2 is SMNVEV in the germline V gene (reference sequence). Trimming cost V 4 bases and J 6 bases, with 9 bases left between them. The CDR3 nucleotides read TGTGCCAGCAGTTCGGGACATTCTGAAGCTTTCTTT. This encodes CASSSGHSEAFF.

Only one count was recorded for this clone. The chain carries TRBV6-1 and TRBJ1-4; no reliable D call. V was cut by 8 bases and J by 4 bases, with 14 bases left in between. CDR3 length: 14 amino acids. Germline V gene data show CDR1 as MNHNS and CDR2 as SASEGT. The CDR3 is CASLSGIHNEKLFF. CDR3 nucleotide sequence: TGTGCCAGCCTCTCGGGGATACATAATGAAAAACTGTTTTTT.

This sequence joins TRBV5-4 and TRBJ2-1, with D tentatively TRBD1 or TRBD2 (5 bases each). The germline V gene encodes CDR1 SGHNT and CDR2 YYREEE (reference sequence). The V end lost 0 bases, the J end lost 2 bases, and 9 bases lay between the germline ends. The CDR3 is 15 residues long. CDR3 region: CASSLERGAYNEQFF. DNA of the CDR3: TGTGCCAGCAGCTTGGAACGGGGCGCCTACAATGAGCAGTTCTTC.

The CDR3 coding sequence is TGTGCCAGCAGCCCCCCACCCGGGACGGCTGCACGCAATGAGCAGTTCTTC. Its translation is CASSPPPGTAARNEQFF. This chain uses TRBV7-9 with TRBJ2-1; D could derive from TRBD1 or TRBD2 (5 bases each). V lost 5 bases, J lost 6 bases, and 23 bases lay in between. The CDR3 spans 17 residues. The germline CDR1 and CDR2 sequences are SEHNR and FQNEAQ (reference sequence).

The gene calls are TRBV6-5 and TRBJ2-5, with a weak D call TRBD2 (6 bases). CDR3 length: 14 residues. CDR1 is MNHEY, CDR2 SVGAGI, per germline. The V and J ends lost 6 bases and 4 bases respectively, with 15 bases between them. Here the CDR3 reads CASSSIRGRETQYF. The CDR3 region has the DNA TGTGCCAGCAGCTCCATCCGGGGGAGAGAGACCCAGTACTTC.

This clone was counted a single time. The chain carries TRBV5-4 and TRBJ2-7; D is perhaps TRBD2 (6 bases). This CDR3 is 16 amino acids long. Deletions cut 4 bases from V and 3 bases from J, with 20 bases between. Germline CDR1 SGHNT, CDR2 YYREEE (reference sequence). CDR3 DNA: TGTGCCAGCAGCCCATGGCGGGACTCGGTATACTACGAGCAGTACTTC. This encodes CASSPWRDSVYYEQYF.

The chain recombines TRBV19 with TRBJ1-6; no definite D call. Trimming stripped 3 bases from V and 9 bases from J, with 6 bases between. This CDR3 has 12 residues. Germline V gene sequence: CDR1 LNHDA, CDR2 SQIVND (reference sequence). CDR3 protein: CASSIRSSPLHF. In DNA form, the CDR3 reads TGTGCCAGTAGTATCAGGAGTTCACCCCTCCACTTT.

The chain recombines TRBV11-2 with TRBJ2-7; D may correspond to TRBD1 or TRBD2 (6 bases each). This CDR3 has 16 residues. Between the trimmed V and J ends, which lost 5 bases and 2 bases, there was a span of 19 bases. CDR1 and CDR2 from the germline V gene are SGHAT and FQNNGV. Here the CDR3 reads CASSVRGEGGTYEQYF. In DNA form, the CDR3 reads TGTGCCAGCAGCGTTCGGGGTGAGGGGGGCACCTACGAGCAGTACTTC.

The CDR3 DNA reads TGTGCCAGCAGTGATTTGGCGATCATGAACACTGAAGCTTTCTTT. Amino acid sequence: CASSDLAIMNTEAFF. The V gene is TRBV2, the J gene TRBJ1-1; D not resolved. CDR3 length equals 15 residues. Deletions cut 3 bases from V and 0 bases from J, with 11 bases between. CDR1 SNHLY and CDR2 FYNNEI come from the germline V gene.

In its sample, this clone was seen once. This rearrangement joins TRBV11-2 to TRBJ1-1; no clear D gene. Deletions cut 0 bases from V and 5 bases from J, with 4 bases between. The CDR3 sequence is 12 residues long. Germline values: CDR1 SGHAT, CDR2 FQNNGV. CDR3 coding DNA: TGTGCCAGCAGCTTAGAAAGGACTGAAGCTTTCTTT. It translates to CASSLERTEAFF. Full variable domain (remainder filled in from reference TRBV11-2 and TRBJ1-1): EAGVAQSPRYKIIEKRQSVAFWCNPISGHATLYWYQQILGQGPKLLIQFQNNGVVDDSQLPKDRFSAERLKGVDSTLKIQPAKLEDSAVYLCASSLERTEAFFGQGTRLTVV.

The chain joins TRBV28 to TRBJ2-1, with 7 positions matching TRBD2. The germline V gene encodes CDR1 MDHEN and CDR2 SYDVKM. The CDR3 totals 14 residues. Germline trimming cut 7 bases from V and 4 bases from J; bases unmatched to any gene: 7. The CDR3 spells CASNWASGYNEQFF. The CDR3 DNA sequence: TGTGCCAGCAACTGGGCTAGCGGTTACAATGAGCAGTTCTTC.

Concerning this clone itself: The sample has other DNA sequences that encode this CDR3 too. The chain is built from TRBV19 and TRBJ2-7; D may be TRBD2 (5 bases). Germline V CDR1 and CDR2: LNHDA, SQIVND (reference sequence). The CDR3 sequence is 13 residues long. Trimming cost V 6 bases and J 1 base, with 10 bases left between them. CDR3 loop: CASSGRGSYEQYF. CDR3 sequence (DNA): TGTGCCAGTAGCGGAAGAGGGTCCTACGAGCAGTACTTC.

The genes are TRBV5-1 and TRBJ1-1; maybe TRBD1 (6 bases). V lost 3 bases to trimming and J lost 0 bases, with 12 bases between them. This CDR3 is built from 15 residues. The germline V gene encodes CDR1 SGHRS and CDR2 YFSETQ. CDR3 sequence (DNA): TGCGCCAGCAGCTCTCCGGACAGAATGAACACTGAAGCTTTCTTT. Its protein is CASSSPDRMNTEAFF.

The DNA of the CDR3 is TGTGCCAGCAGCTTAGGAGGGGACCCCTACGAGCAGTACTTC. It encodes CASSLGGDPYEQYF. The chain couples TRBV13 to TRBJ2-7; possibly TRBD1 or TRBD2 for D (5 bases each). The CDR3 is 14 amino acids. Trimming cost V 0 bases and J 2 bases, with 8 bases left between them. From germline, CDR1 is PRHDT and CDR2 FYEKMQ (reference sequence). The whole variable domain, remainder taken from reference TRBV13 and TRBJ2-7, is AAGVIQSPRHLIKEKRETATLKCYPIPRHDTVYWYQQGPGQDPQFLISFYEKMQSDKGSIPDRFSAQQFSDYHSELNMSSLELGDSALYFCASSLGGDPYEQYFGPGTRLTVT.

In this sample, this clone turned up once. The CDR3 protein is CASRLTGITDTQYF. The DNA of the CDR3 is TGTGCCAGCAGACTTACAGGGATCACAGATACGCAGTATTTT. The rearrangement joins TRBV28 to TRBJ2-3; tentatively, D is TRBD1 (6 bases). This CDR3 is built from 14 residues. Germline CDR1 reads MDHEN; CDR2 reads SYDVKM. V was clipped by 6 bases and J by 2 bases, with 12 bases between them.

The chain's CDR3 is CASSPGGGSLYEQYF. In DNA, the CDR3 is TGTGCCAGCAGCCCCGGCGGGGGGAGCCTCTACGAGCAGTACTTC. The J gene is TRBJ2-7, the V gene TRBV5-4; 8 positions agree with TRBD2. CDR1 is SGHNT, CDR2 YYREEE, per germline (reference sequence). The CDR3 sequence is 15 residues long. V dropped 4 bases and J dropped 3; count of bases not matched to a gene: 9.

The chain employs TRBV6-6 and TRBJ1-1; the match to TRBD1 covers 7 bases. Per germline, CDR1 MNHNY and CDR2 SVGAGI (reference sequence). There are 13 residues in the CDR3. Unmatched junction bases numbered 4, after V lost 8 bases and J lost 1 base. The CDR3 sequence is CASAGTANTEAFF. The CDR3 nucleotides are TGTGCCAGCGCCGGGACAGCGAACACTGAAGCTTTCTTT.

V gene TRBV7-9 combines with J gene TRBJ2-5; no clear D. CDR3 length: 14 residues. V dropped 1 base and J dropped 4 bases, with 10 bases sitting between them. Germline lookup yields CDR1 SEHNR and CDR2 FQNEAQ (reference sequence). The CDR3, as DNA: TGTGCCAGCAGCTTAGGATTGGGTGTAGAGACCCAGTACTTC. It codes for CASSLGLGVETQYF.